This T cell receptor beta chain was obtained from a study of blood T cell repertoires in COVID-19. Study information: Donors in the United States, Italy and Spain gave samples during acute or convalescent COVID-19. T cells, B-cell-depleted T cells, or PBMCs supplied cDNA or gDNA.

Looked up from germline, CDR1 is LGHDT and CDR2 is YNNKEL (reference sequence). Trimming took off 0 bases at V and 0 bases at J, with 6 bases between the two ends. The CDR3 runs to 16 residues. Libraries were prepared by immunoSEQ multiplex PCR; TCRdb keeps only in-frame clonotypes and omits some of them. The data contain approximately 130,000 clones, approximately 71% of them singletons. Sequenced sample: peripheral blood. The chain recombines TRBV3-1 (or the pseudogene TRBV3-2) with TRBJ2-6; D is unclear. The clonotype originates from a human donor in a cohort sampled during active COVID-19. DNA of the CDR3: TGTGCCAGCAGCCAAGATTTATACTCTGGGGCCAACGTCCTGACTTTC. Protein sequence: CASSQDLYSGANVLTF.